Listed below are T cell receptor beta chains from one sample, sequenced in a study of CD8 T cells and mutated HIV epitopes. MiXCR was run by TCRdb on the single-cell sequencing reads, yielding one entry per CDR3 protein. The data contain some 730 distinct CDR3 sequences, 50% of them seen just once; the ten biggest clones take up under 65%. The sample consisted of CD8+ T cells sorted from blood by dual tetramer staining, taken during acute HIV infection. The receptors come from a man aged 25-40 years with HIV-1 infection. The CDR3 runs from the conserved cysteine through the conserved F or W. The order of the fields is J gene, V gene, clone size, D gene, CDR3 DNA, CDR3 protein. D genes are given only for firm matches. The size entry gives once, few, many, or a class for an expanded clone.

J: TRBJ2-7
V: TRBV20-1
size: few
D: -
DNA: TGCAGTGCAGCCCCAAAGGCGGTGAGCTCCTACGAGCAGTACTTC
CDR3: CSAAPKAVSSYEQYF